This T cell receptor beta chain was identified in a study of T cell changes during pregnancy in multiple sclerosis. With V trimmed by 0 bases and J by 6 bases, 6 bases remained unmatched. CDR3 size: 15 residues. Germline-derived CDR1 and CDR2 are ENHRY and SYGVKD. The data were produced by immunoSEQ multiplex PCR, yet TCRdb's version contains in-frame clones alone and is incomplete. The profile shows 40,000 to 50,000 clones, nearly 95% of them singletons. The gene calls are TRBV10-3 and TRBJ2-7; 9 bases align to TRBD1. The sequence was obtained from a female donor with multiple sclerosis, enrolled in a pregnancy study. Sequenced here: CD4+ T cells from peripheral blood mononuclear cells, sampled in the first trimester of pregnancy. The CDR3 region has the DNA TGTGCCATCAGTGAGTCGTTGAGGGACAGGGCCGAGCAGTACTTC. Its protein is CAISESLRDRAEQYF.